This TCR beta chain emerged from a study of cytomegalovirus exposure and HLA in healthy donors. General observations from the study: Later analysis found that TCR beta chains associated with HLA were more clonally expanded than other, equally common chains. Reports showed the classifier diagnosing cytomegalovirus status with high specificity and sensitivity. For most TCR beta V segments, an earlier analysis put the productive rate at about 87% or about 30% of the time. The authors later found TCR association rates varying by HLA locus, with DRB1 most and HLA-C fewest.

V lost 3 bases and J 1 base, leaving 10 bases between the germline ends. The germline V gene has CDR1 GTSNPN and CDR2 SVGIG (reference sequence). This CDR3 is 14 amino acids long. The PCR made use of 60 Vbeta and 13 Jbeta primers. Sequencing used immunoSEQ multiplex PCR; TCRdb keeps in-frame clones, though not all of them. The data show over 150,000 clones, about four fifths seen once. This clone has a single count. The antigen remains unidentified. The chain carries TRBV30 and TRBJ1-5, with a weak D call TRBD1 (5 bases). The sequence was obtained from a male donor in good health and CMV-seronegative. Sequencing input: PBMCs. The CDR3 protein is CAWRGRGSNQPQHF. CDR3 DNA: TGTGCCTGGAGGGGGAGGGGAAGCAATCAGCCCCAGCATTTT. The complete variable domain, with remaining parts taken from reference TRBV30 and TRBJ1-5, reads SQTIHQWPATLVQPVGSPLSLECTVEGTSNPNLYWYRQAAGRGLQLLFYSVGIGQISSEVPQNLSASRPQDRQFILSSKKLLLSDSGFYLCAWRGRGSNQPQHFGDGTRLSIL.